This TCR beta chain was sequenced in a study of cytomegalovirus exposure and HLA in healthy donors. The primer mix had 60 Vbeta and 13 Jbeta primers. Profiled with immunoSEQ multiplex PCR; TCRdb holds only in-frame clones, not every one. The data hold about 170,000 clones, with around 62% observed a single time. The study, taken as a whole, reports: For TCR beta chains, V- and J-gene trimming was later linked to a missense DCLRE1C variant.

To note about this clone: Its antigen is as yet unknown.

Sequencing was performed on PBMCs. The TCR comes from a man in his forties in good health and CMV-seronegative.

CDR3 nucleotides: TGTGCCAGCAGCCTTCCCGGACAGGGGGCTACTGGCTACACCTTC. Translation: CASSLPGQGATGYTF. The chain employs TRBV5-6 and TRBJ1-2; 11 positions agree with TRBD1. Unmatched junction bases numbered 9, after V lost 4 bases and J lost 7 bases. This CDR3 contains 15 residues. The germline V gene has CDR1 SGHDT and CDR2 YYEEEE.